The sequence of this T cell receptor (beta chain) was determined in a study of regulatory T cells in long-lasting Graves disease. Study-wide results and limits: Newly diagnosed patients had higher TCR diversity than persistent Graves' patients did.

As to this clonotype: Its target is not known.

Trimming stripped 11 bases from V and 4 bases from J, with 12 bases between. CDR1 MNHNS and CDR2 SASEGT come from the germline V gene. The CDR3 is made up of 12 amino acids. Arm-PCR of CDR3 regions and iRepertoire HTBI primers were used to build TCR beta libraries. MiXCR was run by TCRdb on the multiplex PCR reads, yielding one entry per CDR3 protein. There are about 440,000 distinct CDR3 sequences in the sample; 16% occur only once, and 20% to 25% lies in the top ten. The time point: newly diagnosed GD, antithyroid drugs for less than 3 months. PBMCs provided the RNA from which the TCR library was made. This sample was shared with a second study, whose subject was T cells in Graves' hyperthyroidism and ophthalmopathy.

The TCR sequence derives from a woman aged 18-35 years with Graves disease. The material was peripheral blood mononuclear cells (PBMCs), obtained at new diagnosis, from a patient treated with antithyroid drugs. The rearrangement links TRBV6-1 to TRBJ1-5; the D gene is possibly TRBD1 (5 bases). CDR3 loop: CAAGIFNQPQHF. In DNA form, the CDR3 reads TGTGCCGCAGGGATTTTTAATCAGCCCCAGCATTTT.